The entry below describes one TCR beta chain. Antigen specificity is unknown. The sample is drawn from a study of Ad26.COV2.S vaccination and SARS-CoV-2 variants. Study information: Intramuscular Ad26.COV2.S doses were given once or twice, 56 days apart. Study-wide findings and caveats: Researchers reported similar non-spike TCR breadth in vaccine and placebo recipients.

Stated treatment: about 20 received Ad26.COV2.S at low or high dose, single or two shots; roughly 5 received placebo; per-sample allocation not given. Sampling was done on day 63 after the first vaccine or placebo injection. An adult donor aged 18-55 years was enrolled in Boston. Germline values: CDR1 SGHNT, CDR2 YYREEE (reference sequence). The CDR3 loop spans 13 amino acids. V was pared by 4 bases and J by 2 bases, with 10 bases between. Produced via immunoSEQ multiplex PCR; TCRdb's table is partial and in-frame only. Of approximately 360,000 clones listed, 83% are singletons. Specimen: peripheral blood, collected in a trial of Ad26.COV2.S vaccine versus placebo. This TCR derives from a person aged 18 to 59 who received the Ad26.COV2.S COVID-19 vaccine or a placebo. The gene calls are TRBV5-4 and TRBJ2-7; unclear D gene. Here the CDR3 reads CASSVHDTYEQYF. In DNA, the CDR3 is TGTGCCAGCAGCGTGCATGACACCTACGAGCAGTACTTC.